The sequence of this T cell receptor (beta chain) was determined in a study of cytomegalovirus exposure and HLA in healthy donors. General study results and limits: With DRB1 most and HLA-C fewest, TCR association rates differed between HLA loci in a later analysis.

This CDR3 has 15 amino acids. Per the germline V gene, CDR1 is SQVTM and CDR2 is ANQGSEA. The trim removed 3 bases at V and 2 bases at J, leaving 7 bases unmatched. A multiplex PCR was run with 60 Vbeta primers and 13 Jbeta primers. Per the study methods: Unique TCR beta chains totaled roughly 80 million in a later count, with roughly 10 million of them shared. Here immunoSEQ multiplex PCR was the method, and the copy in TCRdb shows in-frame clones only, minus some. The D gene and trimming were derived from the DNA, and the V and J assignments and clone size from that table. The sample records 150,000 to 200,000 clones, roughly 83% being singletons. In its sample, this clone was seen once. The target antigen is unknown.

The rearrangement joins TRBV29-1 to TRBJ2-3; 8 bases line up with TRBD1. The source of this sequence is a boy aged 5-17 years in good health and CMV-seronegative. Specimen: PBMCs. In DNA, the CDR3 is TGCAGCGTTGATTGGTTGGGACAGGCCACAGATACGCAGTATTTT. Amino acid sequence: CSVDWLGQATDTQYF.